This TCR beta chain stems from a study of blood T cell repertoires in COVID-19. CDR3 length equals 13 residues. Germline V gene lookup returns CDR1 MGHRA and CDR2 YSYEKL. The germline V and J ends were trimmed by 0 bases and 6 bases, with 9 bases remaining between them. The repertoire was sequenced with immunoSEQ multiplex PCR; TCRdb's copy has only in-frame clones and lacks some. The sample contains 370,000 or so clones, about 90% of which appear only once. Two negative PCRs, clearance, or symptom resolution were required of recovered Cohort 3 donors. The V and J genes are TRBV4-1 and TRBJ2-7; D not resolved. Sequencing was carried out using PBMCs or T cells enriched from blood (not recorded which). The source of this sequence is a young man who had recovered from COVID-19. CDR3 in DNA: TGCGCCAGCAGCCAAGATAACTTCCTCGAGCAGTACTTC. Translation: CASSQDNFLEQYF.